The clone carrying this T cell receptor beta chain was seen repeatedly, ten times or more. The antigen is undetermined. Pregnant or lactating patients were excluded, as were those with uncontrolled infection or other autoimmune disease. Orbital computed tomography, thyroid ultrasound, serum thyroxine and TRAb, and clinical symptoms together informed the diagnoses. From RNA transcripts, TCR beta CDR3 regions were amplified. When the TCR CDR3 underwent first-round RT-PCR, the HTBI primer set was used. TCRdb processed the multiplex PCR reads anew with MiXCR; each CDR3 protein has one entry. Of approximately 690,000 distinct CDR3 sequences listed, roughly 14% are singletons. The sample comes from a study of T cells in Graves' hyperthyroidism and ophthalmopathy. Study-level points and caveats: Blood also held most thyroid clonotypes expanded beyond 0.001. Model-based prediction identified ophthalmopathy a median 6.5 months prior to its onset.

Germline V gene sequence: CDR1 LGHDT, CDR2 YNNKEL (reference sequence). V lost 4 bases, J lost 1 base, and 7 bases stayed unmatched. The CDR3 runs to 17 residues. Input material: blood. The chain links TRBV3-1 to TRBJ2-7, with TRBD2 matching 13 bases. This receptor was identified in a woman between 45 and 60 years old with Graves' ophthalmopathy. The CDR3 region has the DNA TGTGCCAGCAGCCCGACACTAGCGGGAGGGACTTCCTACGAGCAGTACTTC. Protein: CASSPTLAGGTSYEQYF.